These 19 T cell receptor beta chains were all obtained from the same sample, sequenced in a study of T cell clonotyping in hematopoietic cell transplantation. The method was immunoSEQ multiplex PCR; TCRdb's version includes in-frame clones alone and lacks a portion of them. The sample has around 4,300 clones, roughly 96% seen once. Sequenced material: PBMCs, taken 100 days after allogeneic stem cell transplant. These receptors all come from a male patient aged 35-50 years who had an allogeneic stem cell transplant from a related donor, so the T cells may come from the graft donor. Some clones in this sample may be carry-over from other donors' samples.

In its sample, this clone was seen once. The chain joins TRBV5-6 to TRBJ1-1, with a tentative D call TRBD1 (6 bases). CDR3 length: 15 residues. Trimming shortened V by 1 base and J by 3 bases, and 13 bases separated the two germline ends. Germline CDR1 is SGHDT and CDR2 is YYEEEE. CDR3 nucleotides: TGTGCCAGCAGCTTGAGGGGGGCTCTGGACACTGAAGCTTTCTTT. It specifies CASSLRGALDTEAFF.

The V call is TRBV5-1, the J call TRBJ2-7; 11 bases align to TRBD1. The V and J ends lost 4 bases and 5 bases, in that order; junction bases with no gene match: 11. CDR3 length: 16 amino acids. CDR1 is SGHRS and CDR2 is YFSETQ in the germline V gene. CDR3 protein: CASSNLDRGRFHEQYF. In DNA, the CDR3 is TGCGCCAGCAGCAACCTGGACAGGGGGCGGTTCCACGAGCAGTACTTC.

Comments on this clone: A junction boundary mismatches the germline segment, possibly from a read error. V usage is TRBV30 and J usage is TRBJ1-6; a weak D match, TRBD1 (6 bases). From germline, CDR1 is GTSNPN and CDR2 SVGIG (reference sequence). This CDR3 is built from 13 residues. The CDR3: CAWKGQPNPPLHF. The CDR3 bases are TGTGCCTGGAAAGGACAGCCTAATCCACCCCTCCACTTT.

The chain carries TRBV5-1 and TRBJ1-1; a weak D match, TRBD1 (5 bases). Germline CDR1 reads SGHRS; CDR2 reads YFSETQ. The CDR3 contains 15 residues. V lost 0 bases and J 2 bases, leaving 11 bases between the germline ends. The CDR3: CASSLGRTKNTEAFF. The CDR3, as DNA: TGCGCCAGCAGCTTGGGCCGGACAAAAAACACTGAAGCTTTCTTT. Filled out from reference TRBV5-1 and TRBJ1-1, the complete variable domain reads KAGVTQTPRYLIKTRGQQVTLSCSPISGHRSVSWYQQTPGQGLQFLFEYFSETQRNKGNFPGRFSGRQFSNSRSEMNVSTLELGDSALYLCASSLGRTKNTEAFFGQGTRLTVV.

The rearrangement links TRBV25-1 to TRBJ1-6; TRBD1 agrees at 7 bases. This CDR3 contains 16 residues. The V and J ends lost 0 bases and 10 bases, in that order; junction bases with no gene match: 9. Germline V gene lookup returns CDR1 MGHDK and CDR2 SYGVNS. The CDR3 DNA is TGTGCCAGCAGTGAATATTCGGACAGGTCATACTCACCCCTCCACTTT. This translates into CASSEYSDRSYSPLHF.

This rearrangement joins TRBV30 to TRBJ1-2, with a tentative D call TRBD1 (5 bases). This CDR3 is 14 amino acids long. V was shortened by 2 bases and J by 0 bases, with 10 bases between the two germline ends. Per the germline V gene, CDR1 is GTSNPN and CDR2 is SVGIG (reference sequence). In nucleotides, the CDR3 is TGTGCCTGGAGTAAGTCAGGGACTAACTATGGCTACACCTTC. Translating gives CAWSKSGTNYGYTF.

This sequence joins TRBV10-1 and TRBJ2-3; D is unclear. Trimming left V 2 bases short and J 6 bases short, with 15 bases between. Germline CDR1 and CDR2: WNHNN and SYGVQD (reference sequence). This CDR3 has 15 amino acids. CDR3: CASSEMFSVVDTQYF. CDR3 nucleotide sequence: TGCGCCAGCAGTGAGATGTTTTCTGTTGTTGATACGCAGTATTTT.

The CDR3 region has the DNA TGTGCCAGTAGTATTTCTGGCCTCCGAGGGGATACGCAGTATTTT. It is translated as CASSISGLRGDTQYF. This chain links TRBV19 with TRBJ2-3; D may be TRBD2 (5 bases). CDR3 length equals 15 residues. Trimming cost V 3 bases and J 6 bases, with 16 bases left between them. Germline values: CDR1 LNHDA, CDR2 SQIVND (reference sequence).

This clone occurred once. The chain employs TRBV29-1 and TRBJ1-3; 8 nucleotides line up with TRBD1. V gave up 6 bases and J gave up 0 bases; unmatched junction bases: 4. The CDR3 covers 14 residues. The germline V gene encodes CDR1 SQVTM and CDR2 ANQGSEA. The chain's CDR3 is CSVGQANSGNTIYF. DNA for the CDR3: TGCAGCGTGGGACAGGCCAACTCTGGAAACACCATATATTTT.

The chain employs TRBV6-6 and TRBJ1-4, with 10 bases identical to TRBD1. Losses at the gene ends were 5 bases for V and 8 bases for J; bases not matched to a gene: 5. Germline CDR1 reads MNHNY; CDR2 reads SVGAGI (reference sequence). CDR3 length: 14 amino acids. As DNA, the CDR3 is TGTGCCAGCAGTGGGGACAGGGGAGTCGAAAAACTGTTTTTT. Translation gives CASSGDRGVEKLFF.

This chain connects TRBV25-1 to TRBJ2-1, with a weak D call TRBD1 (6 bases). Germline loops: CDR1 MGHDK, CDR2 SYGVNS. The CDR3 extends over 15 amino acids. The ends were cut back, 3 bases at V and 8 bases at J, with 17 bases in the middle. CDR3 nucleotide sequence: TGTGCCAGCAGTGAGCCTCTTTCCAGGGGTTATGAGCAGTTCTTC. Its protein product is CASSEPLSRGYEQFF.

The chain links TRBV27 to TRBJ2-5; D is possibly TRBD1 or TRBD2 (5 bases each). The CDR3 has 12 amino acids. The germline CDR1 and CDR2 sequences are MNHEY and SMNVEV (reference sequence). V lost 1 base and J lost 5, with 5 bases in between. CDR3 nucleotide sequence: TGTGCCAGCAGTTTATGGGGGGAGACCCAGTACTTC. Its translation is CASSLWGETQYF.

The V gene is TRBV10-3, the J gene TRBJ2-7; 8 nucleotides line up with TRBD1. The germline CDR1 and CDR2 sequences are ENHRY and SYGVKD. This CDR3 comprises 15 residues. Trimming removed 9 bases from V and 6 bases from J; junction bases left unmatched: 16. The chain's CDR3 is CAIGQGSPPPLEQYF. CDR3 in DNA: TGTGCCATAGGACAGGGTTCTCCCCCGCCTCTCGAGCAGTACTTC.

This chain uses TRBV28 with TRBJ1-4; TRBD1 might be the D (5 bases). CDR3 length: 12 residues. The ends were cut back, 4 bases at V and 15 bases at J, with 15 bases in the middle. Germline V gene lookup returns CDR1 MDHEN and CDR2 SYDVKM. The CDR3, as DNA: TGTGCCAGCAGTTCCCAGGGTTTAGAAGTGTTTTTT. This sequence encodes CASSSQGLEVFF.

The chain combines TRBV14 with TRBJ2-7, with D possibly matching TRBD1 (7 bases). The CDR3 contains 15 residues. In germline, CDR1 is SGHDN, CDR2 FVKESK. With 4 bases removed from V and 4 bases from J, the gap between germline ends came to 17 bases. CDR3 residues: CASSPKSGGTYEQYF. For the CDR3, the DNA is TGTGCCAGCAGCCCAAAATCAGGGGGGACTTACGAGCAGTACTTC. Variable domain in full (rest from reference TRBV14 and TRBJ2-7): EAGVTQFPSHSVIEKGQTVTLRCDPISGHDNLYWYRRVMGKEIKFLLHFVKESKQDESGMPNNRFLAERTGGTYSTLKVQPAELEDSGVYFCASSPKSGGTYEQYFGPGTRLTVT.

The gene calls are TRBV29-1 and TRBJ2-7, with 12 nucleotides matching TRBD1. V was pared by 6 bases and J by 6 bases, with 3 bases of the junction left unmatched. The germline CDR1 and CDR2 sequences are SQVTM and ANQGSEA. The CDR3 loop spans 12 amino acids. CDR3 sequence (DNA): TGCAGCGTCGGGACAGGGGGCGCCGAGCAGTACTTC. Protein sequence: CSVGTGGAEQYF.

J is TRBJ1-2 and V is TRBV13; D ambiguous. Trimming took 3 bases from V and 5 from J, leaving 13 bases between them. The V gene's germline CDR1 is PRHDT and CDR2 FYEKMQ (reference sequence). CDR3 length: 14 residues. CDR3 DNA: TGTGCCAGCAGCTTCCGGACCCTGGGGTATGGCTACACCTTC. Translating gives CASSFRTLGYGYTF.

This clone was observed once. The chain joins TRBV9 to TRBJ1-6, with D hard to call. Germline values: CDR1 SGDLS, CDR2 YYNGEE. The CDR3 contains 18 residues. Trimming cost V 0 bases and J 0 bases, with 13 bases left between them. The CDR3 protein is CASSVAKGSASYNSPLHF. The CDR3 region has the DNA TGTGCCAGCAGCGTAGCTAAGGGCTCCGCCTCCTATAATTCACCCCTCCACTTT.

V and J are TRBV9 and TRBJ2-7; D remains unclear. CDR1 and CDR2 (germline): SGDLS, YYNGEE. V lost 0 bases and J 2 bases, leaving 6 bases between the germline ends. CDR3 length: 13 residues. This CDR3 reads CASSVGPTYEQYF. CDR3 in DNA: TGTGCCAGCAGCGTAGGTCCGACCTACGAGCAGTACTTC.